This T cell receptor beta chain was retrieved from a study of T-cell memory formation after mild COVID-19. Looking at the study overall: TCR clusters were mostly donor specific.

The V and J ends lost 4 bases and 3 bases, in that order; junction bases with no gene match: 16. This CDR3 has 18 amino acids. CDR1 and CDR2 from the germline V gene are LGHNA and YSLEER. TCRdb reprocessed the 5' RACE reads with MiXCR, giving one entry per CDR3 protein. The sample contains about 140,000 distinct CDR3 sequences, 13% to 15% of which appear only once. This clonotype was detected only a few times. The chain uses TRBV4-3 and TRBJ2-7; 9 bases agree with TRBD1. Input material: PBMCs or a T cell subset sorted from them (not recorded which). The origin of this receptor is an adult woman who had mild COVID-19 (a few samples of this study predate the infection). Cell type and time point are not known. DNA of the CDR3: TGCGCCAGCAGCCTCCACCCCGTAGACAGGGGGACATACTACGAGCAGTACTTC. It is translated as CASSLHPVDRGTYYEQYF.